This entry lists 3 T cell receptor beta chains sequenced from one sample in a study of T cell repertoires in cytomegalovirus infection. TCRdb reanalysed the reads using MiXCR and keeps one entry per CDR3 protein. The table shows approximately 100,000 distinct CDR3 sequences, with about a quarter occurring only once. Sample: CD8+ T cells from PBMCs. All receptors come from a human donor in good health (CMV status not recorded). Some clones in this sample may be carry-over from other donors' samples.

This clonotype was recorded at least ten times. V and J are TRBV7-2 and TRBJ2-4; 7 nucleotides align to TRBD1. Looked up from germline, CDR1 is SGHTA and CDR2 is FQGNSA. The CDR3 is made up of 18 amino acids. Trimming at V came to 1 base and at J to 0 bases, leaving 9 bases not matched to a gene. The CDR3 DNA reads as TGTGCCAGCAGCTTAGTCGGGACAGAGTATCTAGCCAAAAACATTCAGTACTTC. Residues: CASSLVGTEYLAKNIQYF. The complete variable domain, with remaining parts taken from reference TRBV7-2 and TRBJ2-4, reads GAGVSQSPSNKVTEKGKDVELRCDPISGHTALYWYRQSLGQGLEFLIYFQGNSAPDKSGLPSDRFSAERTGGSVSTLTIQRTQQEDSAVYLCASSLVGTEYLAKNIQYFGAGTRLSVL.

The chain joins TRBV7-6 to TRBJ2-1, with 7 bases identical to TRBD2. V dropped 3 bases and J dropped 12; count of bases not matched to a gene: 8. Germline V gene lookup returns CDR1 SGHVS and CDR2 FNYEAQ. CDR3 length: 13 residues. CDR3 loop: CASSLELGGVQFF. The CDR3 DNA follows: TGTGCCAGCAGCTTGGAGCTGGGAGGGGTGCAGTTCTTC.

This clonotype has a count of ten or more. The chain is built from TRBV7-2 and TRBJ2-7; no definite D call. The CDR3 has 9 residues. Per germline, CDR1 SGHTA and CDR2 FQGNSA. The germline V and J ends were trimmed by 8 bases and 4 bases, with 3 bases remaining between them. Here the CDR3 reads CASYYEQYF. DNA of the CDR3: TGTGCCAGCTATTACGAGCAGTACTTC.